Following are 13 T cell receptor beta chains from one sample sequenced in a study of breast tumors, draining lymph nodes, adjacent tissues. Breast cancer patients provided tissue from their axillary draining lymph nodes. TCRdb re-analysed the multiplex PCR reads in MiXCR, keeping a single row per CDR3 protein. The sample lists about 230,000 distinct CDR3 sequences; approximately 30% were seen once. Input material: axillary lymph node tissue. Source of these receptors: a female donor with breast cancer. Some clones in this sample may be carry-over from other donors' samples.

This clonotype has a count of ten or more. The chain has TRBV27 and TRBJ1-4, with D unresolved. Germline assignment: CDR1 MNHEY and CDR2 SMNVEV (reference sequence). This CDR3 spans 13 amino acids. Deletions cut 7 bases from V and 7 bases from J, with 13 bases between. The CDR3 reads CASKSYVGEKLFF. In nucleotides, the CDR3 is TGTGCCAGCAAGTCTTATGTCGGTGAAAAACTGTTTTTT. Full variable domain (remainder filled in from reference TRBV27 and TRBJ1-4): EAQVTQNPRYLITVTGKKLTVTCSQNMNHEYMSWYRQDPGLGLRQIYYSMNVEVTDKGDVPEGYKVSRKEKRNFPLILESPSPNQTSLYFCASKSYVGEKLFFGSGTQLSVL.

This clonotype was seen ten or more times. One end of the junction fails to match germline, which may point to a read error. The J gene is TRBJ2-3, the V gene TRBV7-8; D gene ambiguous. CDR3 size: 12 residues. Per the germline V gene, CDR1 is SGHVS and CDR2 is FQNEAQ. CDR3 DNA: TGTGCCAGCAGCAGCGACGTATTCCCACCCTTTTTT. Its protein is CASSSDVFPPFF.

The chain couples TRBV29-1 to TRBJ2-1, with D perhaps assigned TRBD1 or TRBD2 (5 bases each). With 5 bases removed from V and 4 bases from J, the gap between germline ends came to 15 bases. Germline lookup yields CDR1 SQVTM and CDR2 ANQGSEA. CDR3 length equals 14 residues. The CDR3 loop reads CSVLRETGYNEQFF. CDR3 DNA sequence: TGCAGCGTTCTCAGGGAGACCGGGTACAATGAGCAGTTCTTC.

This clonotype has a count of ten or more. This chain links TRBV20-1 with TRBJ2-7; 10 nucleotides agree with TRBD2. Losses at the gene ends were 7 bases for V and 1 base for J; bases not matched to a gene: 13. The length of the CDR3 is 16 residues. In germline, CDR1 is DFQATT, CDR2 SNEGSKA (reference sequence). CDR3 sequence: CSVAIPKLAGSYEQYF. The CDR3 DNA sequence: TGCAGTGTCGCGATCCCAAAACTAGCGGGATCCTACGAGCAGTACTTC.

Only a few counts were recorded for this clonotype. Being one base from a much bigger clone, this may be a read error. This chain connects TRBV6-1 to TRBJ2-5, with 8 bases identical to TRBD2. J gave up 2 bases and V 6 bases, and 5 bases lay outside the gene matches. This CDR3 spans 14 amino acids. Germline V gene lookup returns CDR1 MNHNS and CDR2 SASEGT. The CDR3 loop is CASRHGRGQETQYF. In DNA form, the CDR3 reads TGTGCCAGCAGGCACGGGAGGGGGCAAGAGACCCAGTACTTC.

This clonotype was picked up many times. This chain joins TRBV2 and TRBJ2-7, with TRBD2 matching over 9 bases. Germline trimming cut 6 bases from V and 10 bases from J; bases unmatched to any gene: 10. Germline V gives CDR1 SNHLY, CDR2 FYNNEI. The CDR3 has 13 residues. The CDR3 DNA is TGTGCCAGCAGGGGCAGCGGGAGGTCGAAACAGTACTTC. Amino acids: CASRGSGRSKQYF.

In its sample, this clonotype was seen many times. The chain is built from TRBV18 and TRBJ2-5, with D unresolved. The V end was cut by 3 bases, the J end by 2 bases, with 7 bases between. There are 13 residues in the CDR3. Germline CDR1 reads KGHSH; CDR2 reads LQKENI. The CDR3 reads CASSPPQQETQYF. CDR3 nucleotides: TGTGCCAGCTCACCCCCCCAGCAAGAGACCCAGTACTTC.

This clonotype was observed at least ten times. The genes are TRBV5-6 and TRBJ1-4; D perhaps matches TRBD1 (5 bases). Germline CDR1 is SGHDT and CDR2 is YYEEEE. Trimming stripped 3 bases from V and 8 bases from J, with 17 bases between. This CDR3 spans 15 amino acids. This CDR3 reads CASSSHGGGKEKLFF. In DNA, the CDR3 is TGTGCCAGCAGCTCCCACGGGGGAGGGAAGGAAAAACTGTTTTTT.

Note on this clonotype: As the CDR3 is not closed by the conserved phenylalanine or tryptophan, this likely results from a read error. The chain combines TRBV6-1 with TRBJ2-7, with 7 bases aligning to TRBD2. This CDR3 is built from 13 residues. V lost 6 bases and J lost 9; bases outside the gene matches: 11. Germline V gene lookup returns CDR1 MNHNS and CDR2 SASEGT. CDR3 sequence: CASSQIGAGRQYL. For the CDR3, the DNA is TGTGCCAGCAGCCAAATAGGAGCGGGAAGGCAGTACCTC.

V and J are TRBV9 and TRBJ2-5; 8 bases are shared with TRBD1. Germline CDR1 and CDR2: SGDLS and YYNGEE. V was pared by 4 bases and J by 4 bases, with 15 bases of the junction left unmatched. The CDR3 has 17 residues. CDR3 nucleotide sequence: TGTGCCAGCAGCTTGGGGCTGGGACAGGTCATGCGAGAGACCCAGTACTTC. Its protein product is CASSLGLGQVMRETQYF.

This clonotype was picked up many times. The chain combines TRBV6-6 with TRBJ2-6; D may be TRBD1 (6 bases). This CDR3 has 19 amino acids. Germline V gene lookup returns CDR1 MNHNY and CDR2 SVGAGI (reference sequence). Trimming removed 5 bases at V and 0 bases at J, with 20 bases between. The CDR3 reads CASSGRLRQAASGANVLTF. In DNA, the CDR3 is TGTGCCAGCAGTGGACGTCTCCGACAGGCCGCCTCTGGGGCCAACGTCCTGACTTTC.

The chain is built from TRBV12-3 or TRBV12-4 and TRBJ2-1; TRBD2 aligns across 10 bases. The trim removed 3 bases at V and 7 bases at J, leaving 6 bases unmatched. The CDR3 consists of 15 residues. CDR3 sequence reads: CASSFAGLARNEQFF. CDR3 DNA: TGTGCCAGCAGTTTCGCGGGACTAGCGAGGAATGAGCAGTTCTTC.

The genes are TRBV30 and TRBJ2-5; D not certain. Germline lookup yields CDR1 GTSNPN and CDR2 SVGIG (reference sequence). The CDR3 loop spans 12 amino acids. V shed 5 bases and J shed 2 bases, with 9 bases lying between them. CDR3 protein: CAWAVGQETQYF. DNA of the CDR3: TGTGCCTGGGCCGTGGGTCAAGAGACCCAGTACTTC.